The 24 T cell receptor beta chains presented below share a single source sample, sequenced in a study of cytomegalovirus exposure and HLA in healthy donors (dated by TCRdb to the late 2010s). Library construction relied on the immunoSEQ multiplex PCR assay. As stored in TCRdb, this immuneACCESS dataset retains in-frame rearrangements with V and J assigned. A fraction of the clones does not appear; measured against another copy, unresolved V genes explain less than half of the discrepancy, and the remainder lacks a known reason. In this sample the table shows about 240,000 clones, approximately 86% of which occur a single time. Roughly 1.2% of the sample is taken by the ten largest. Sequencing used PBMCs. The receptor set was obtained from a woman aged 25 to 39 in good health and CMV-seropositive.

The chain combines TRBV11-3 with TRBJ2-7; TRBD2 is a possible D gene (5 bases). The CDR3 extends over 14 amino acids. Trimming cost V 0 bases and J 3 bases, with 9 bases left between them. The V gene's germline CDR1 is SGHNT and CDR2 YENEEA. The CDR3 DNA reads as TGTGCCAGCAGCTTAGAGGTGACTAACTACGAGCAGTACTTC. Translated: CASSLEVTNYEQYF.

The chain links TRBV27 to TRBJ1-2; D is perhaps TRBD1 (6 bases). CDR3 size: 15 residues. Germline V gives CDR1 MNHEY, CDR2 SMNVEV (reference sequence). The germline V and J ends were trimmed by 4 bases and 1 base, with 13 bases remaining between them. CDR3 bases: TGTGCCAGCAGTTCCCACAGGGCGAATAACTATGGCTACACCTTC. It translates to CASSSHRANNYGYTF.

The table lists this clone with a count of one. The chain has TRBV15 and TRBJ1-5; TRBD1 aligns across 10 bases. Germline V gene data show CDR1 as LNHNV and CDR2 as YYDKDF (reference sequence). J lost 7 bases, V lost 7 bases, and 7 bases had no gene match. The CDR3 has 14 residues. CDR3 nucleotides: TGTGCCACCAAGGACAGGGGGATAAGGCAGCCCCAGCATTTT. It specifies CATKDRGIRQPQHF.

This clone came up a few times. The gene calls are TRBV30 and TRBJ1-3; no clear D gene. The CDR3 has 12 residues. With 4 bases removed from V and 3 bases from J, the gap between germline ends came to 7 bases. The germline gives CDR1 GTSNPN, CDR2 SVGIG (reference sequence). The CDR3 reads CAWTLGGNTIYF. CDR3 DNA: TGTGCCTGGACTCTAGGTGGAAACACCATATATTTT.

This clone is a singleton in its sample. This chain uses TRBV30 with TRBJ2-5, with D possibly matching TRBD2 (5 bases). The germline V gene encodes CDR1 GTSNPN and CDR2 SVGIG (reference sequence). The V gene lost 0 bases and the J gene lost 3 bases, with 8 bases spanning the gap. The CDR3 extends over 13 amino acids. The CDR3 DNA reads TGTGCCTGGAGTGTAGCGGTAAAAGAGACCCAGTACTTC. Its translation: CAWSVAVKETQYF.

This chain links TRBV5-1 with TRBJ1-3, with a tentative D call TRBD1 (5 bases). The CDR3 runs 13 residues. Germline V lookup: CDR1 SGHRS, CDR2 YFSETQ. The ends were cut back, 2 bases at V and 7 bases at J, with 10 bases in the middle. The CDR3 DNA reads TGCGCCAGCAGCTTACAGGAGGGGAACACCATATATTTT. Translating it yields CASSLQEGNTIYF.

The chain has TRBV28 and TRBJ2-7; D perhaps matches TRBD1 (6 bases). The length of the CDR3 is 14 residues. The germline CDR1 and CDR2 sequences are MDHEN and SYDVKM. Trimming pared 7 bases from V and 0 bases from J, leaving 13 bases between. CDR3 sequence reads: CASTPQGRSYEQYF. CDR3 nucleotides: TGTGCCAGCACCCCACAGGGCCGCTCCTACGAGCAGTACTTC.

CDR3: CASSSGQPPEQYF. The CDR3 nucleotides read TGTGCCAGCAGTTCGGGACAGCCACCCGAGCAGTACTTC. The rearrangement links TRBV6-5 to TRBJ2-7, with TRBD1 matching 7 bases. V shed 4 bases, J shed 6 bases, and the junction held 6 bases outside the gene matches. The germline CDR1 and CDR2 sequences are MNHEY and SVGAGI. This CDR3 contains 13 residues.

The genes are TRBV18 and TRBJ2-3, with TRBD2 matching over 7 bases. Trimming at V came to 3 bases and at J to 8 bases, leaving 8 bases not matched to a gene. This CDR3 spans 14 amino acids. From germline, CDR1 is KGHSH and CDR2 LQKENI. CDR3 region: CASSPEGGVVTQYF. As DNA, the CDR3 is TGTGCCAGCTCACCTGAGGGAGGGGTCGTTACGCAGTATTTT.

This rearrangement joins TRBV11-2 to TRBJ1-1; D gene unclear. The CDR3 length is 15 residues. The V end was cut by 4 bases, the J end by 2 bases, with 14 bases between. Germline CDR1 reads SGHAT; CDR2 reads FQNNGV. The CDR3 region is CASSSGWGANTEAFF. In DNA form, the CDR3 reads TGTGCCAGCAGCTCGGGGTGGGGAGCTAACACTGAAGCTTTCTTT.

The chain is built from TRBV1 and TRBJ2-1; TRBD2 was called by the table and not checked on the DNA. TRBV1 counts as a pseudogene. CDR3 length: 16 amino acids. CDR3 DNA: TGCACCAGCAGCCAAGATGCTAGCGGGTGTCTAGATGAGCAGTTCTTC. As protein: CTSSQDASGCLDEQFF.

This chain uses TRBV6-5 with TRBJ1-5; D possibly corresponds to TRBD1 (6 bases). Germline V gene lookup returns CDR1 MNHEY and CDR2 SVGAGI. Trimming cost V 6 bases and J 3 bases, with 15 bases left between them. This CDR3 is built from 15 residues. CDR3 coding DNA: TGTGCCAGCAGGAGAACAGGGTTTAACAATCAGCCCCAGCATTTT. It codes for CASRRTGFNNQPQHF.

This chain uses TRBV27 with TRBJ1-2, with 7 bases identical to TRBD1. Germline lookup yields CDR1 MNHEY and CDR2 SMNVEV (reference sequence). V was pared by 6 bases and J by 3 bases, with 10 bases of the junction left unmatched. The CDR3 has 15 residues. CDR3 bases: TGTGCCAGCAGCTTAAGACAGGGAGTACACTATGGCTACACCTTC. Encoded protein: CASSLRQGVHYGYTF.

The chain joins TRBV15 to TRBJ1-4; 7 nucleotides agree with TRBD1. Germline V lookup: CDR1 LNHNV, CDR2 YYDKDF (reference sequence). The CDR3 totals 16 residues. With V trimmed by 5 bases and J by 8 bases, 14 bases remained unmatched. The CDR3 here is CATSSTSGTEGEKLFF. The DNA for the CDR3 is TGTGCCACCAGCTCAACATCCGGGACAGAGGGGGAAAAACTGTTTTTT.

This clone was observed a few times. J is TRBJ2-7 and V is TRBV4-1, with 11 bases aligning to TRBD2. This CDR3 region has 14 residues. In germline, CDR1 is MGHRA, CDR2 YSYEKL. V shed 3 bases and J 4 bases; nucleotides not matched to a gene: 2. The CDR3 DNA reads as TGCGCCAGCAGCCACACTAGCGGGAGTTACGAGCAGTACTTC. This sequence encodes CASSHTSGSYEQYF.

V gene TRBV28 combines with J gene TRBJ2-5; 9 bases fit TRBD1. The germline CDR1 and CDR2 sequences are MDHEN and SYDVKM. The CDR3 is 14 residues long. The ends lost 4 bases at V and 2 bases at J; junction bases unmatched: 2. CDR3 in DNA: TGTGCCAGCAGTTCCGGGACAGGGCAAGAGACCCAGTACTTC. Its translation: CASSSGTGQETQYF.

The rearrangement joins TRBV18 to TRBJ2-7, with 8 nucleotides matching TRBD1. CDR1 and CDR2 (germline): KGHSH, LQKENI. V shed 6 bases, J shed 6 bases, and the junction held 4 bases outside the gene matches. The CDR3 loop spans 12 amino acids. The CDR3 here is CASSPTGGEQYF. The CDR3 DNA reads TGTGCCAGCTCTCCAACAGGGGGCGAGCAGTACTTC.

The chain joins TRBV11-3 to TRBJ1-3; TRBD1 matches at 9 bases. The CDR3 is 16 amino acids. The V gene end was trimmed by 5 bases and the J gene end by 1 base; junction bases not matched to a gene: 6. Germline CDR1 reads SGHNT; CDR2 reads YENEEA. The CDR3 here is CASSLPGTGSGNTIYF. CDR3 DNA: TGTGCCAGCAGCCTACCCGGGACAGGGTCTGGAAACACCATATATTTT.

The V gene is TRBV12-5, the J gene TRBJ2-3; weak D call: TRBD2 (6 bases). V was cut by 3 bases and J by 1 base, with 17 bases left in between. The V gene's germline CDR1 is LGHNT and CDR2 FRNRAP. The CDR3 has 17 amino acids. In DNA, the CDR3 is TGTGCTAGTGGTTTAGGTGACGGGAGAGAGGGCACAGATACGCAGTATTTT. Its translation: CASGLGDGREGTDTQYF.

This clone was seen once. This sequence joins TRBV5-1 and TRBJ1-1, with TRBD1 matching 7 bases. CDR1 and CDR2 (germline): SGHRS, YFSETQ. V shed 1 base, J shed 0 bases, and the junction held 6 bases outside the gene matches. CDR3 length equals 16 residues. CDR3 sequence (DNA): TGCGCCAGCAGCTTGTCCGGGACAGCCCTGAACACTGAAGCTTTCTTT. Its protein product is CASSLSGTALNTEAFF. The variable domain in full, with the rest retrieved from reference TRBV5-1 and TRBJ1-1, is KAGVTQTPRYLIKTRGQQVTLSCSPISGHRSVSWYQQTPGQGLQFLFEYFSETQRNKGNFPGRFSGRQFSNSRSEMNVSTLELGDSALYLCASSLSGTALNTEAFFGQGTRLTVV.

The V call is TRBV4-2, the J call TRBJ2-1, with D perhaps TRBD2 (6 bases). The germline V gene encodes CDR1 LGHNA and CDR2 YNFKEQ. Trimming left V 4 bases short and J 2 bases short, with 18 bases between. The CDR3 runs 17 residues. This CDR3 reads CASSPKAGIYPYNEQFF. As DNA, the CDR3 is TGTGCCAGCAGCCCAAAGGCGGGAATCTATCCCTACAATGAGCAGTTCTTC.

For the CDR3, the DNA is TGTGCCAGCAGCTTTGGCGGGGACTCCAATCAGCCCCAGCATTTT. As protein: CASSFGGDSNQPQHF. The V and J genes are TRBV7-6 and TRBJ1-5; tentative D call: TRBD1 (5 bases). The CDR3 sequence is 15 residues long. Trimming pared 3 bases from V and 3 bases from J, leaving 12 bases between. Germline V gene sequence: CDR1 SGHVS, CDR2 FNYEAQ.

This chain uses TRBV7-2 with TRBJ2-7, with 8 bases lining up with TRBD1. CDR1 is SGHTA and CDR2 is FQGNSA in the germline V gene. V shed 3 bases, J shed 7 bases, and the junction held 8 bases outside the gene matches. CDR3 size: 14 residues. In DNA form, the CDR3 reads TGTGCCAGCAGCTTTGCAGGGGGCGAAGGAGAGCAGTACTTC. Translation: CASSFAGGEGEQYF.

The J gene is TRBJ2-1, the V gene TRBV5-4; 13 bases align to TRBD2. The CDR3 consists of 16 residues. The trim removed 4 bases at V and 8 bases at J, leaving 9 bases unmatched. Germline CDR1 is SGHNT and CDR2 is YYREEE (reference sequence). CDR3 region: CASSPRTSGSFDEQFF. The CDR3 DNA follows: TGTGCCAGCAGCCCCCGGACTAGCGGGAGTTTCGATGAGCAGTTCTTC. The entire variable domain, with the rest obtained from reference TRBV5-4 and TRBJ2-1, is as follows: ETGVTQSPTHLIKTRGQQVTLRCSSQSGHNTVSWYQQALGQGPQFIFQYYREEENGRGNFPPRFSGLQFPNYSSELNVNALELDDSALYLCASSPRTSGSFDEQFFGPGTRLTVL.